The present TCR beta chain was sequenced within a study of blood T cell repertoires in COVID-19. Across the whole study: The United States, Italy and Spain provided the acute and convalescent COVID-19 samples.

Donors were grouped by their self-reported clinical history. This CDR3 has 15 residues. Germline V CDR1 and CDR2: SGHRS, YFSETQ. V lost 4 bases to trimming and J lost 0 bases; unmatched junction nucleotides: 5. In the authors' workflow: How many nucleated cells were present was estimated from reference gene primer amplification. Assay: immunoSEQ multiplex PCR; the TCRdb copy retains only in-frame clones and omits some. The V and J calls and clone size are taken from that table; D and trimming were inferred from the DNA. The sample includes 130,000 or so clones, roughly four fifths seen only once; the top ten take roughly 3.5%.

The sample consisted of PBMCs or T cells enriched from blood (not recorded which). The receptor's source is a woman in her forties or fifties with acute COVID-19. The chain is built from TRBV5-1 and TRBJ2-3; 7 nucleotides align to TRBD1. The CDR3 DNA reads TGCGCCAGCAGCCCGGGACAGATGAGCACAGATACGCAGTATTTT. Protein product: CASSPGQMSTDTQYF. Supplemented by reference TRBV5-1 and TRBJ2-3, the full variable domain reads KAGVTQTPRYLIKTRGQQVTLSCSPISGHRSVSWYQQTPGQGLQFLFEYFSETQRNKGNFPGRFSGRQFSNSRSEMNVSTLELGDSALYLCASSPGQMSTDTQYFGPGTRLTVL.